The 6 T cell receptor beta chains given below trace back to one sample, sequenced in a study of blood T cell repertoires in COVID-19. Using immunoSEQ multiplex PCR, the repertoire was profiled, and TCRdb retains in-frame clones only, with some absent. The sample gives roughly 670,000 clones, over 80% of which show up once; roughly 0.26% is in the top ten. The specimen sequenced was peripheral blood. The source of these receptors is a woman aged 18 to 35 with acute or convalescent COVID-19.

This chain connects TRBV2 to TRBJ1-4; the D gene is possibly TRBD1 (5 bases). The CDR3 sequence is 13 residues long. Trimming removed 7 bases at V and 8 bases at J, with 14 bases between. Germline CDR1 SNHLY, CDR2 FYNNEI. CDR3 protein: CASNLGGREKLFF. Here the CDR3 DNA reads TGTGCCAGCAACCTGGGGGGTCGGGAAAAACTGTTTTTT. The complete variable domain, with remaining parts taken from reference TRBV2 and TRBJ1-4, reads EPEVTQTPSHQVTQMGQEVILRCVPISNHLYFYWYRQILGQKVEFLVSFYNNEISEKSEIFDDQFSVERPDGSNFTLKIRSTKLEDSAMYFCASNLGGREKLFFGSGTQLSVL.

The V call is TRBV5-1, the J call TRBJ1-2; TRBD1 matches at 7 bases. The V gene's germline CDR1 is SGHRS and CDR2 YFSETQ. The length of the CDR3 is 15 residues. Trimming cost V 4 bases and J 5 bases; bases outside gene matches: 11. The CDR3 loop reads CASSPGQETVYGYTF. The CDR3 coding sequence is TGCGCCAGCAGCCCAGGACAGGAGACGGTGTATGGCTACACCTTC.

The genes are TRBV19 and TRBJ1-1, with a weak D call TRBD1 (5 bases). Germline loops: CDR1 LNHDA, CDR2 SQIVND (reference sequence). This CDR3 region has 13 residues. V was pared by 7 bases and J by 4 bases, with 13 bases between. The CDR3 spells CASTKGRTTEAFF. The CDR3 coding sequence is TGTGCCAGTACCAAGGGGCGGACCACTGAAGCTTTCTTT.

This chain links TRBV19 with TRBJ1-5, with no clear D. The V end was cut by 6 bases, the J end by 1 base, with 10 bases between. CDR1 is LNHDA and CDR2 is SQIVND in the germline V gene (reference sequence). This CDR3 has 14 residues. The CDR3 loop reads CASRPEVSNQPQHF. In DNA, the CDR3 is TGTGCCAGTAGGCCAGAAGTGAGCAATCAGCCCCAGCATTTT. Using reference TRBV19 and TRBJ1-5 for the parts outside the CDR3, the full variable domain is DGGITQSPKYLFRKEGQNVTLSCEQNLNHDAMYWYRQDPGQGLRLIYYSQIVNDFQKGDIAEGYSVSREKKESFPLTVTSAQKNPTAFYLCASRPEVSNQPQHFGDGTRLSIL.

In its sample, this clone was seen once. The chain is built from TRBV11-3 and TRBJ2-1, with TRBD2 matching 14 bases. The V and J ends lost 5 bases and 5 bases, in that order; junction bases with no gene match: 8. The germline gives CDR1 SGHNT, CDR2 YENEEA. This CDR3 is built from 17 residues. This CDR3 is CASSPGLAGGPNNEQFF. The DNA for the CDR3 is TGTGCCAGCAGCCCCGGACTAGCGGGGGGTCCGAACAATGAGCAGTTCTTC.

The chain recombines TRBV2 with TRBJ1-2; a possible D gene is TRBD1 (6 bases). The V gene's germline CDR1 is SNHLY and CDR2 FYNNEI. V was pared by 3 bases and J by 6 bases, with 8 bases between. This CDR3 contains 12 residues. CDR3 loop: CASSDSGDGYTF. The CDR3, as DNA: TGTGCCAGCAGTGATTCAGGGGATGGCTACACCTTC.